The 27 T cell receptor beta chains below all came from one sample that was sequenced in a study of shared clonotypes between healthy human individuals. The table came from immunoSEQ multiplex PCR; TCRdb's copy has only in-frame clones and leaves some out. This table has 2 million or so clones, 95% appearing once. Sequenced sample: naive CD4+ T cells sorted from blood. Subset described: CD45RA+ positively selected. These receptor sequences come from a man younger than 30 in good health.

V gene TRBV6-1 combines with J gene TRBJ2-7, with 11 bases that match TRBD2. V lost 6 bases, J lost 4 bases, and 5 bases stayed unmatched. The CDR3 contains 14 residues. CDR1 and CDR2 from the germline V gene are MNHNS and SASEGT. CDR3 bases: TGTGCCAGCAGACTAGCGGGAGATTGGTACGAGCAGTACTTC. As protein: CASRLAGDWYEQYF.

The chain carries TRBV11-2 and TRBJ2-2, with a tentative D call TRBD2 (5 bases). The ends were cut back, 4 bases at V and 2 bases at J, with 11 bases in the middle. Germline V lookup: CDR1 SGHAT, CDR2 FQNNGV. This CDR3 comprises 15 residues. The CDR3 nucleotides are TGTGCCAGCAGCTCTAGGACTTTTAACACCGGGGAGCTGTTTTTT. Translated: CASSSRTFNTGELFF. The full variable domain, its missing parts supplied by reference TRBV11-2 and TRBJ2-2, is EAGVAQSPRYKIIEKRQSVAFWCNPISGHATLYWYQQILGQGPKLLIQFQNNGVVDDSQLPKDRFSAERLKGVDSTLKIQPAKLEDSAVYLCASSSRTFNTGELFFGEGSRLTVL.

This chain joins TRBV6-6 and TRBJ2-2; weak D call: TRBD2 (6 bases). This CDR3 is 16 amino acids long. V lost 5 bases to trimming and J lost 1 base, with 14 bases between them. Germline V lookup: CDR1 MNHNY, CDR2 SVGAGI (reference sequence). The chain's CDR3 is CASSGRESVNTGELFF. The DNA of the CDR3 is TGTGCCAGCAGTGGACGGGAGTCTGTGAACACCGGGGAGCTGTTTTTT.

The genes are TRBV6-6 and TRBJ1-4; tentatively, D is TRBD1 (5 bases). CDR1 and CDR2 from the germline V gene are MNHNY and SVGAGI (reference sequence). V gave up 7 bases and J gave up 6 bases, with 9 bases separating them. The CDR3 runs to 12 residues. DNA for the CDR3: TGTGCCAGCATGGGGGATTATGAAAAACTGTTTTTT. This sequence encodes CASMGDYEKLFF.

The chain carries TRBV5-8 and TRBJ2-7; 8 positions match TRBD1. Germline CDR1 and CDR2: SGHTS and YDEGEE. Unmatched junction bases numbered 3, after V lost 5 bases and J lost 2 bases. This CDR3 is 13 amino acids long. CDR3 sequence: CASRRTGTYEQYF. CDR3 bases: TGTGCCAGCAGAAGGACAGGGACCTACGAGCAGTACTTC.

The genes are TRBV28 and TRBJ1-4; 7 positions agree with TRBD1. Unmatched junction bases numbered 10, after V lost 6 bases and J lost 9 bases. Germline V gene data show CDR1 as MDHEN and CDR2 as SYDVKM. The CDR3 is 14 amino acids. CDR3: CASSLTGALKKLFF. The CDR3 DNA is TGTGCCAGCAGCCTTACAGGGGCTCTTAAAAAACTGTTTTTT.

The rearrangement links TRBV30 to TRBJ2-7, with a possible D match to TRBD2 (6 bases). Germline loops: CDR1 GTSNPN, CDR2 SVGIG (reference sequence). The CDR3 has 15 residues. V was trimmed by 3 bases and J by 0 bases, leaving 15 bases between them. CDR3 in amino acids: CAWRSPGVSSYEQYF. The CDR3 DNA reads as TGTGCCTGGAGGTCCCCGGGGGTGAGCTCCTACGAGCAGTACTTC.

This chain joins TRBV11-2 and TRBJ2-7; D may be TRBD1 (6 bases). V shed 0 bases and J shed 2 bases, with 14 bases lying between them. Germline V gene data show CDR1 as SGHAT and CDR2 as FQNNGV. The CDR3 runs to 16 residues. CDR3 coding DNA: TGTGCCAGCAGCTTAGATCGGACAGAGTTAACCTACGAGCAGTACTTC. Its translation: CASSLDRTELTYEQYF.

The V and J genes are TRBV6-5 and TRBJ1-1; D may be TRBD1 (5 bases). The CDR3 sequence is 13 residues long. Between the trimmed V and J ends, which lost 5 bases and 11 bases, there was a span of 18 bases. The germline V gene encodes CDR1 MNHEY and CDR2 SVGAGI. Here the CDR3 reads CASSPRGTGRAFF. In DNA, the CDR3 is TGTGCCAGCAGTCCCCGGGGGACTGGTCGGGCTTTCTTT.

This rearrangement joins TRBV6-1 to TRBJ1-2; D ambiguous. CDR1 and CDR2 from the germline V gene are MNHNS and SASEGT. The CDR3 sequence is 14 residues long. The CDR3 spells CAVKGRQALYGYTF. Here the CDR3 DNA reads TGTGCGGTCAAGGGAAGGCAGGCCCTCTATGGCTACACCTTC.

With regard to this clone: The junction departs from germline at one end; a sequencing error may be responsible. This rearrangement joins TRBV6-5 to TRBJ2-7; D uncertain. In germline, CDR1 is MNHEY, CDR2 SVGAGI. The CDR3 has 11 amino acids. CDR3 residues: CASSNSHEQYF. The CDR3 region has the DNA TGTGCCAGCAGTAACTCCCACGAGCAGTACTTC.

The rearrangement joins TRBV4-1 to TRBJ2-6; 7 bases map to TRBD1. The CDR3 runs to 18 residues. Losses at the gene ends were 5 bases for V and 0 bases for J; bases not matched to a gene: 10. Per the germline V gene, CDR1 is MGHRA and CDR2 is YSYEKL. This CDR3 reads CASSSGTAPFSGANVLTF. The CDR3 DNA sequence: TGCGCCAGCAGCTCCGGGACAGCCCCTTTCTCTGGGGCCAACGTCCTGACTTTC.

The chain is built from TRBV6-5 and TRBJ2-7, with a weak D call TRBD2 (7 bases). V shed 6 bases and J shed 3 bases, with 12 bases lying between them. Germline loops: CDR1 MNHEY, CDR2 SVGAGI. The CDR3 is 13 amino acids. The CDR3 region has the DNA TGTGCCAGCAGGCGGGGGCTTCTCTACGAGCAGTACTTC. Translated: CASRRGLLYEQYF.

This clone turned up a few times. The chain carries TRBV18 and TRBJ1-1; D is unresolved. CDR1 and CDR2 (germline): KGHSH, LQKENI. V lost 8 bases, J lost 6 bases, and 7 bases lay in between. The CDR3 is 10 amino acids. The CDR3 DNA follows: TGTGCCAGCGCTGGGGCTGAAGCTTTCTTT. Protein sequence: CASAGAEAFF.

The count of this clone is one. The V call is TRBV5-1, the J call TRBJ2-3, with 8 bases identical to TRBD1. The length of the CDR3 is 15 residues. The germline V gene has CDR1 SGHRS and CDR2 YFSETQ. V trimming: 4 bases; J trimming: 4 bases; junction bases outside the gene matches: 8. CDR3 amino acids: CASSTGQGFSDTQYF. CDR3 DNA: TGCGCCAGCAGCACCGGACAGGGTTTCTCAGATACGCAGTATTTT.

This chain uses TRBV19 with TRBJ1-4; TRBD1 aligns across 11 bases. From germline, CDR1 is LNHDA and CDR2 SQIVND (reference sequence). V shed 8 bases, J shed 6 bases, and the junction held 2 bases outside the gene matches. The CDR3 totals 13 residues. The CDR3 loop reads CASGQGADEKLFF. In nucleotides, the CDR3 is TGTGCCAGTGGACAGGGGGCGGATGAAAAACTGTTTTTT.

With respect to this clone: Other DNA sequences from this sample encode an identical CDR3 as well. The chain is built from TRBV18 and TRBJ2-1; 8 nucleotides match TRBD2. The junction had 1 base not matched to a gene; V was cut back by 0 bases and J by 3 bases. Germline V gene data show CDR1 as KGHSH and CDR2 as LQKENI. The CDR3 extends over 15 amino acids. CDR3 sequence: CASSPPSGGYNEQFF. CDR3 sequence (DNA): TGTGCCAGCTCACCACCCAGCGGGGGCTACAATGAGCAGTTCTTC.

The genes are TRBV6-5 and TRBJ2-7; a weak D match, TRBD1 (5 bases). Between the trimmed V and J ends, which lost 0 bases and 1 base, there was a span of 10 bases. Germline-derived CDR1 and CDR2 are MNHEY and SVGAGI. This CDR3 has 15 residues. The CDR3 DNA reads TGTGCCAGCAGTTACTCGACGCCAGGGTCCTACGAGCAGTACTTC. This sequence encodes CASSYSTPGSYEQYF.

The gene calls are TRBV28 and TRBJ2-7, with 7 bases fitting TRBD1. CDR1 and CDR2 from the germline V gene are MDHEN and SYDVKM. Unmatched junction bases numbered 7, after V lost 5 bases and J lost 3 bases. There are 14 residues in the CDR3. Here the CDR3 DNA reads TGTGCCAGCAGTAAACGACAGGGTAGCTACGAGCAGTACTTC. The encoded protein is CASSKRQGSYEQYF.

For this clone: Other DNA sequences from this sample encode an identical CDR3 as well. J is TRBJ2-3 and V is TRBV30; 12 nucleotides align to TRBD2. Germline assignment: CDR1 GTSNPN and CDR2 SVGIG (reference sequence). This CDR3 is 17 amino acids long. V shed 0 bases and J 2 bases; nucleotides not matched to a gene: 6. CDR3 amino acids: CAWSVRRTSGATDTQYF. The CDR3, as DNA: TGTGCCTGGAGTGTACGTCGGACTAGCGGGGCCACAGATACGCAGTATTTT.

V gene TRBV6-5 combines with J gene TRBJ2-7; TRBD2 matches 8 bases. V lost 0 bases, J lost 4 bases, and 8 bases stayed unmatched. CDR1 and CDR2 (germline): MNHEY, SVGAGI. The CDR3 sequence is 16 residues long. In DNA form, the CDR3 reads TGTGCCAGCAGTTACTCTATGATCGCGGGGGGTTACGAGCAGTACTTC. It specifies CASSYSMIAGGYEQYF.

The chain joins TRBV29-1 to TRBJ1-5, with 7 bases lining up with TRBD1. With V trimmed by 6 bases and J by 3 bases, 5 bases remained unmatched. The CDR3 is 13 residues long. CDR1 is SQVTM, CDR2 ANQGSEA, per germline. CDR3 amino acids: CSVGTAYNQPQHF. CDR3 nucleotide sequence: TGCAGCGTGGGGACAGCGTACAATCAGCCCCAGCATTTT.

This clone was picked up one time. This CDR3 is CASSSRDRLSSYEQYF. The CDR3 region has the DNA TGTGCCAGCAGTTCTCGGGACAGGTTGAGCTCCTACGAGCAGTACTTC. This chain links TRBV27 with TRBJ2-7; 8 bases line up with TRBD1. With V trimmed by 4 bases and J by 0 bases, 8 bases remained unmatched. The CDR3 is 16 residues long. CDR1 MNHEY and CDR2 SMNVEV come from the germline V gene (reference sequence).

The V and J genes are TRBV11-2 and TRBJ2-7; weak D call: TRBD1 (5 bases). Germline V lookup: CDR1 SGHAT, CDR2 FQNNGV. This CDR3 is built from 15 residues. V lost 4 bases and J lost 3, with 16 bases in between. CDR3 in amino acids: CASSYPQGRVYEQYF. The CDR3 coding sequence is TGTGCCAGCAGCTATCCCCAGGGTAGGGTCTACGAGCAGTACTTC.

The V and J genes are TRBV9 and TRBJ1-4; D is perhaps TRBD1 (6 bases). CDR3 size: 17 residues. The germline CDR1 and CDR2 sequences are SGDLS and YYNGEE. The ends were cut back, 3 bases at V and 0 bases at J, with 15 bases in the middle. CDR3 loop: CASSATGPVTTNEKLFF. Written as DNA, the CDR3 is TGTGCCAGCAGCGCGACAGGCCCGGTCACAACTAATGAAAAACTGTTTTTT.

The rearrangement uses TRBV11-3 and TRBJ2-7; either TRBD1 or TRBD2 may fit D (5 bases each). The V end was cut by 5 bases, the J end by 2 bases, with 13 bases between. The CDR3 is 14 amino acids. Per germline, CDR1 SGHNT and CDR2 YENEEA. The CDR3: CASSTRRDPYEQYF. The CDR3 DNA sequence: TGTGCCAGCAGCACCCGACGGGACCCCTACGAGCAGTACTTC.

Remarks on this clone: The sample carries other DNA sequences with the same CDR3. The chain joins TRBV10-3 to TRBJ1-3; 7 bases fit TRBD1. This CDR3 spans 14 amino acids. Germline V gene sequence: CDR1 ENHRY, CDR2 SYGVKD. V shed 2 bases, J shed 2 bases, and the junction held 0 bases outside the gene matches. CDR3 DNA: TGTGCCATCAGTGAGGACAGGGCTGGAAACACCATATATTTT. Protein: CAISEDRAGNTIYF.